The rows below give T cell receptor beta chains drawn from one sample of a study of cytomegalovirus exposure and HLA in healthy donors. Only in-frame clones appear in the TCRdb table, and some are missing; sequencing was by immunoSEQ multiplex PCR. The sample holds around 140,000 clones, around four fifths seen once. Sequenced material: PBMCs. These receptor sequences come from a man aged 40-55 years in good health and CMV-seronegative. The CDR3 runs from the conserved cysteine through the conserved F or W. The order of the fields is J gene, clone size, V gene, D gene, CDR3 protein, CDR3 DNA. The D gene is left open where the match is weak. Clone size is given for some rows only: seen once, a few or many times, or a class if the clone is expanded.

TRBJ1-5 NA TRBV27 NA CASSLTGINNQPQHF TGTGCCAGCAGTTTAACAGGGATTAACAATCAGCCCCAGCATTTT
TRBJ1-1 few TRBV4-3 NA CASSQVSYTEAFF TGCGCCAGCAGCCAAGTGTCTTACACTGAAGCTTTCTTT
TRBJ1-1 NA TRBV29-1 NA CSVVGAGRNGGFF TGCAGCGTTGTTGGGGCAGGACGAAACGGGGGTTTCTTT
TRBJ1-2 once TRBV6-5 TRBD1 CASSGTGGHYGYTF TGTGCCAGCAGTGGGACAGGGGGGCACTATGGCTACACCTTC
TRBJ1-5 few TRBV4-3 NA CASSQVVGGSQPQHF TGCGCCAGCAGCCAAGTTGTGGGGGGAAGCCAGCCCCAGCATTTT
TRBJ2-1 NA TRBV23-1 NA CASSQRLRGVQPYNEQFF TGCGCCAGCAGTCAACGCCTCAGGGGCGTACAACCTTACAATGAGCAGTTCTTC
TRBJ2-5 NA TRBV4-2 TRBD1 CASTTGTGGHQETQYF TGTGCCAGCACCACCGGGACAGGGGGGCACCAAGAGACCCAGTACTTC
TRBJ1-2 NA TRBV4-3 NA CASSQEPVFSDNYGYTF TGCGCCAGCAGCCAAGAACCAGTCTTCTCAGATAACTATGGCTACACCTTC
TRBJ1-5 NA TRBV19 NA CASSQSMSQPQHF TGTGCCAGTAGTCAATCAATGAGTCAGCCCCAGCATTTT
TRBJ1-4 NA TRBV7-2 NA CASSLVGAGGEKLFF TGTGCCAGCAGCTTAGTTGGGGCCGGAGGGGAAAAACTGTTTTTT
TRBJ2-5 NA TRBV30 TRBD1 CACRDRGWEQYF TGTGCCTGCCGGGACAGGGGATGGGAGCAGTACTTC
TRBJ2-7 NA TRBV7-2 TRBD2 CASSWTSGSYEQYF TGTGCCAGCAGCTGGACTAGCGGGAGTTACGAGCAGTACTTC
TRBJ2-5 few TRBV27 TRBD1 CASSFRQGRETQYF TGTGCCAGCAGTTTCAGACAGGGGAGAGAGACCCAGTACTTC
TRBJ2-2 NA TRBV27 NA CASSFSAGYTGELFF TGTGCCAGCAGTTTTTCAGCGGGTTACACCGGGGAGCTGTTTTTT
TRBJ1-1 once TRBV5-1 TRBD1 CASSLSPGTGDTEAFF TGCGCCAGCAGCCTAAGCCCCGGGACAGGGGACACTGAAGCTTTCTTT
TRBJ2-3 NA TRBV2 NA CASSEGGALTDTQYF TGTGCCAGCAGCGAGGGGGGGGCCCTAACAGATACGCAGTATTTT
TRBJ2-7 NA TRBV7-9 NA CASSPGRDSYEQYF TGTGCCAGCAGCCCCGGACGGGACTCCTACGAGCAGTACTTC
TRBJ2-7 NA TRBV11-3 TRBD1 CASSLRQGVGEQYF TGTGCCAGCAGCTTAAGACAGGGGGTGGGAGAGCAGTACTTC
TRBJ2-4 NA TRBV27 NA CASSFNRESIQYF TGTGCCAGCAGTTTCAACAGGGAGAGCATTCAGTACTTC
TRBJ1-1 NA TRBV5-1 TRBD1 CASSLRQGRSTEAFF TGCGCCAGCAGCTTAAGACAGGGTAGGAGCACTGAAGCTTTCTTT
TRBJ2-1 once TRBV7-2 NA CASSRTQLASEQFF TGTGCCAGCAGCCGCACACAATTAGCTAGCGAGCAGTTCTTC
TRBJ2-1 NA TRBV2 NA CASRPQPQGQFF TGTGCCAGCAGACCCCAGCCTCAGGGGCAGTTCTTC
TRBJ2-7 NA TRBV7-3 NA CASSPTGGSPSYEQYF TGTGCCAGCAGCCCCACCGGTGGGAGTCCCTCCTACGAGCAGTACTTC